These T cell receptor beta chains were read from a single sample in a study of CD8 T cell repertoires and HIV-1 epitope variants. Some clones are missing from TCRdb's copy, which holds only in-frame ones; the method was immunoSEQ multiplex PCR. The table lists around 4,000 clones, over 50% of them singletons. These receptors are not linked to any known antigen. Sequenced material: cultured CD8+ T cells derived from PBMCs. The receptors come from a male donor with HIV. CDR3s include the opening cysteine and the closing phenylalanine or tryptophan. The order of the fields is D gene, V gene, clone size, CDR3 length, J gene, CDR3 protein, CDR3 DNA. D genes are given only for firm matches. The size of a clone is reported for some rows only, either as once, few or many, or as a class for expanded clones.

.	TRBV11-3	.	13	TRBJ2-2	CASSLESSSKLFF	TGTGCCAGCAGCTTAGAATCAAGTTCCAAGCTGTTTTTT
.	TRBV28	.	15	TRBJ1-2	CASSLEGYPLWGYTF	TGTGCCAGCAGTTTAGAAGGGTACCCACTTTGGGGCTACACCTTC
TRBD2	TRBV5-1	.	16	TRBJ2-7	CASSLKTSGSSYEQYF	TGCGCCAGCAGCTTGAAGACTAGCGGGAGCTCCTACGAGCAGTACTTC
.	TRBV5-4	few	13	TRBJ2-7	CASSLRGSYEQYF	TGTGCCAGCAGCTTGAGGGGATCCTACGAGCAGTACTTC
.	TRBV10-2	.	14	TRBJ1-1	CASSELELYTEAFF	TGCGCCAGCAGTGAGTTGGAACTTTACACTGAAGCTTTCTTT
TRBD1	TRBV28	.	16	TRBJ2-3	CASSPAHRGQTDTQYF	TGTGCCAGCAGTCCGGCCCACAGGGGGCAGACAGATACGCAGTATTTT
.	TRBV6-5	.	13	TRBJ2-1	CASSYVDSREQFF	TGTGCCAGCAGTTACGTGGACAGCCGGGAGCAGTTCTTC
.	TRBV21-1	few	13	TRBJ2-7	CASSKVGFYEQYF	TGTGCCAGCAGCAAAGTGGGGTTCTACGAGCAGTACTTC
.	TRBV5-1	.	14	TRBJ2-3	CASSLVGEADTQYF	TGCGCCAGCAGCTTGGTAGGGGAGGCAGATACGCAGTATTTT
.	TRBV19	.	15	TRBJ1-1	CASSITSAGNTEAFF	TGTGCCAGTAGTATAACGTCTGCAGGGAACACTGAAGCTTTCTTT
.	TRBV27	.	16	TRBJ2-7	CASSLSMGELTYEQYF	TGTGCCAGCAGTTTATCGATGGGGGAGTTAACCTACGAGCAGTACTTC
.	TRBV10-2	.	13	TRBJ1-1	CASSDLGRTEAFF	TGCGCCAGCAGTGATCTAGGTCGGACTGAAGCTTTCTTT
.	TRBV15	.	15	TRBJ1-4	CATSRVGSTNEKLFF	TGTGCCACCAGCAGAGTGGGGTCAACTAATGAAAAACTGTTTTTT
.	TRBV2	.	11	TRBJ2-2	CASDQGGELFF	TGTGCCAGCGACCAAGGCGGGGAGCTGTTTTTT
TRBD1	TRBV19	.	14	TRBJ2-7	CASSIGTGAYEQYF	TGTGCCAGTAGTATTGGGACAGGGGCCTACGAGCAGTACTTC
.	TRBV28	once	14	TRBJ1-2	CASSLDGGTDGYTF	TGTGCCAGCAGTTTAGACGGGGGGACTGATGGCTACACCTTC
.	TRBV27	.	14	TRBJ1-1	CASSLTLTSTEAFF	TGTGCCAGCAGTTTAACTCTCACTTCCACTGAAGCTTTCTTT
.	TRBV9	.	15	TRBJ1-1	CASSAGEILNTEAFF	TGTGCCAGCAGCGCCGGGGAGATTTTGAACACTGAAGCTTTCTTT
TRBD2	TRBV2	.	14	TRBJ2-1	CASSNSGMNDEQFF	TGTGCCAGCAGCAATAGCGGGATGAACGATGAGCAGTTCTTC
TRBD2	TRBV19	.	14	TRBJ2-4	CASNPTGGGDIQYF	TGTGCCAGTAATCCGACCGGCGGGGGTGACATTCAGTACTTC
.	TRBV5-6	.	16	TRBJ2-3	CASSLFETASTDTQYF	TGTGCCAGCAGCTTATTTGAAACAGCTAGCACAGATACGCAGTATTTT
TRBD1	TRBV2	.	15	TRBJ2-4	CASSPTGQGGNIQYF	TGTGCCAGCAGCCCGACGGGACAGGGAGGAAACATTCAGTACTTC
.	TRBV7-2	few	14	TRBJ1-2	CASSRDASGRGYTF	TGTGCCAGCAGCCGCGACGCCTCAGGACGTGGCTACACCTTC
.	TRBV30	.	13	TRBJ1-2	CAWSVQEAYGYTF	TGTGCCTGGAGTGTACAGGAAGCCTATGGCTACACCTTC
TRBD1	TRBV2	.	15	TRBJ2-5	CASSEAGQGAWEQYF	TGTGCCAGCAGTGAAGCTGGACAGGGGGCGTGGGAGCAGTACTTC
.	TRBV7-8	.	12	TRBJ2-1	CASTLMDNEQFF	TGTGCCAGCACCCTCATGGACAATGAGCAGTTCTTC
TRBD1	TRBV6-5	.	15	TRBJ2-1	CASSPGQGGYNEQFF	TGTGCCAGCAGCCCTGGACAGGGAGGCTACAATGAGCAGTTCTTC
TRBD2	TRBV9	few	16	TRBJ2-3	CASSASGTSQTDTQYF	TGTGCCAGCAGCGCCTCCGGGACTAGTCAAACAGATACGCAGTATTTT
.	TRBV7-9	.	13	TRBJ2-7	CASSSPFDYEQYF	TGTGCCAGCAGCTCCCCATTTGACTACGAGCAGTACTTC
.	TRBV27	.	13	TRBJ1-1	CASSLSSRNEAFF	TGTGCCAGCAGTTTATCGTCCCGGAATGAAGCTTTCTTT
.	TRBV7-2	.	14	TRBJ2-7	CASSLGTRGYEQYF	TGTGCCAGCAGCTTAGGAACCCGAGGGTACGAGCAGTACTTC
.	TRBV5-6	once	14	TRBJ2-7	CASSLTGSAYEQYF	TGTGCCAGCAGCCTGACAGGTTCCGCCTACGAGCAGTACTTC
TRBD2	TRBV28	.	18	TRBJ2-3	CASSLGLAGGIGTDTQYF	TGTGCCAGCAGTTTAGGACTAGCGGGGGGGATCGGCACAGATACGCAGTATTTT
TRBD2	TRBV28	.	19	TRBJ2-1	CASSSPLVREGRAGNEQFF	TGTGCCAGCAGTTCCCCCTTGGTTCGTGAGGGCAGAGCGGGGAATGAGCAGTTCTTC
.	TRBV13	.	13	TRBJ2-5	CASSLGGGETQYF	TGTGCCAGCAGCTTAGGGGGGGGTGAGACCCAGTACTTC
.	TRBV28	.	15	TRBJ1-1	CASSLTFRRNTEAFF	TGTGCCAGCAGTTTGACCTTCCGGAGAAACACTGAAGCTTTCTTT
.	TRBV27	.	15	TRBJ2-5	CASSLSTGMGETQYF	TGTGCCAGCAGTTTGTCTACAGGGATGGGAGAGACCCAGTACTTC
.	TRBV7-3	.	15	TRBJ1-4	CASSTQGAANEKLFF	TGTGCCAGCAGCACCCAGGGCGCAGCTAATGAAAAACTGTTTTTT
.	TRBV15	.	13	TRBJ2-7	CATSDGVSYEQYF	TGTGCCACCAGCGACGGGGTCTCCTACGAGCAGTACTTC
.	TRBV28	few	11	TRBJ2-7	CASSNSYEQYF	TGTGCCAGCAGCAACTCCTACGAGCAGTACTTC
TRBD1	TRBV11-2	.	14	TRBJ2-7	CASSPSDRGYEQYF	TGTGCCAGCAGCCCTTCGGACAGGGGCTACGAGCAGTACTTC
.	TRBV27	few	14	TRBJ2-7	CASSVGTGKYEQYF	TGTGCCAGCAGTGTTGGGACCGGGAAATACGAGCAGTACTTC
TRBD2	TRBV5-8	.	16	TRBJ2-3	CASSPERGGRTDTQYF	TGTGCCAGCAGCCCGGAGCGGGGGGGTAGAACAGATACGCAGTATTTT
TRBD1	TRBV9	.	13	TRBJ2-7	CASSSTGVHEQYF	TGTGCCAGCAGCTCGACAGGGGTGCACGAGCAGTACTTC
TRBD1	TRBV9	.	17	TRBJ2-1	CASSVSPGGPRPPEQFF	TGTGCCAGCAGCGTCTCCCCAGGGGGCCCTCGGCCACCTGAGCAGTTCTTC
TRBD1	TRBV4-2	.	15	TRBJ1-2	CASSQSGTENYGYTF	TGTGCCAGCAGCCAATCCGGGACAGAGAACTATGGCTACACCTTC
.	TRBV27	.	14	TRBJ2-7	CASSLGHSAYEQYF	TGTGCCAGCAGTTTAGGACACTCCGCCTACGAGCAGTACTTC
.	TRBV28	.	17	TRBJ2-7	CASSFGTEGVDSYEQYF	TGTGCCAGCAGTTTCGGTACCGAAGGGGTCGACTCCTACGAGCAGTACTTC
TRBD2	TRBV10-3	.	15	TRBJ2-2	CAISGVLASTGELFF	TGTGCCATCAGTGGAGTACTAGCGAGCACCGGGGAGCTGTTTTTT
.	TRBV9	.	14	TRBJ1-2	CASSTLTGLGGYTF	TGTGCCAGCAGCACCCTGACAGGTCTTGGTGGCTACACCTTC
.	TRBV5-1	.	15	TRBJ2-7	CASSLEGGVTYEQYF	TGCGCCAGCAGCTTGGAGGGTGGGGTAACCTACGAGCAGTACTTC